This T cell receptor (beta chain) stems from a study of glioma-infiltrating T cells after dendritic cell vaccination. Background on the study: Autologous tumor lysate was loaded overnight onto monocyte-derived dendritic cells grown about 7 days with IL-4 and GM-CSF.

Clones were read by immunoSEQ multiplex PCR, and TCRdb kept only the in-frame ones, dropping some. Of 40,000 to 60,000 clones listed, approximately 83% are singletons. The source material was blood, sampled before dendritic cell vaccination. The receptor's source is a human donor with glioblastoma.

The CDR3 DNA is TGTGCCAGCAGTGAACTAGCGGGGGGGGAAAACATTCAGTACTTC. The encoded protein is CASSELAGGENIQYF. The chain couples TRBV6-1 to TRBJ2-4, with 12 bases that match TRBD2. The germline CDR1 and CDR2 sequences are MNHNS and SASEGT. Germline trimming cut 2 bases from V and 5 bases from J; bases unmatched to any gene: 1. The CDR3 contains 15 residues.